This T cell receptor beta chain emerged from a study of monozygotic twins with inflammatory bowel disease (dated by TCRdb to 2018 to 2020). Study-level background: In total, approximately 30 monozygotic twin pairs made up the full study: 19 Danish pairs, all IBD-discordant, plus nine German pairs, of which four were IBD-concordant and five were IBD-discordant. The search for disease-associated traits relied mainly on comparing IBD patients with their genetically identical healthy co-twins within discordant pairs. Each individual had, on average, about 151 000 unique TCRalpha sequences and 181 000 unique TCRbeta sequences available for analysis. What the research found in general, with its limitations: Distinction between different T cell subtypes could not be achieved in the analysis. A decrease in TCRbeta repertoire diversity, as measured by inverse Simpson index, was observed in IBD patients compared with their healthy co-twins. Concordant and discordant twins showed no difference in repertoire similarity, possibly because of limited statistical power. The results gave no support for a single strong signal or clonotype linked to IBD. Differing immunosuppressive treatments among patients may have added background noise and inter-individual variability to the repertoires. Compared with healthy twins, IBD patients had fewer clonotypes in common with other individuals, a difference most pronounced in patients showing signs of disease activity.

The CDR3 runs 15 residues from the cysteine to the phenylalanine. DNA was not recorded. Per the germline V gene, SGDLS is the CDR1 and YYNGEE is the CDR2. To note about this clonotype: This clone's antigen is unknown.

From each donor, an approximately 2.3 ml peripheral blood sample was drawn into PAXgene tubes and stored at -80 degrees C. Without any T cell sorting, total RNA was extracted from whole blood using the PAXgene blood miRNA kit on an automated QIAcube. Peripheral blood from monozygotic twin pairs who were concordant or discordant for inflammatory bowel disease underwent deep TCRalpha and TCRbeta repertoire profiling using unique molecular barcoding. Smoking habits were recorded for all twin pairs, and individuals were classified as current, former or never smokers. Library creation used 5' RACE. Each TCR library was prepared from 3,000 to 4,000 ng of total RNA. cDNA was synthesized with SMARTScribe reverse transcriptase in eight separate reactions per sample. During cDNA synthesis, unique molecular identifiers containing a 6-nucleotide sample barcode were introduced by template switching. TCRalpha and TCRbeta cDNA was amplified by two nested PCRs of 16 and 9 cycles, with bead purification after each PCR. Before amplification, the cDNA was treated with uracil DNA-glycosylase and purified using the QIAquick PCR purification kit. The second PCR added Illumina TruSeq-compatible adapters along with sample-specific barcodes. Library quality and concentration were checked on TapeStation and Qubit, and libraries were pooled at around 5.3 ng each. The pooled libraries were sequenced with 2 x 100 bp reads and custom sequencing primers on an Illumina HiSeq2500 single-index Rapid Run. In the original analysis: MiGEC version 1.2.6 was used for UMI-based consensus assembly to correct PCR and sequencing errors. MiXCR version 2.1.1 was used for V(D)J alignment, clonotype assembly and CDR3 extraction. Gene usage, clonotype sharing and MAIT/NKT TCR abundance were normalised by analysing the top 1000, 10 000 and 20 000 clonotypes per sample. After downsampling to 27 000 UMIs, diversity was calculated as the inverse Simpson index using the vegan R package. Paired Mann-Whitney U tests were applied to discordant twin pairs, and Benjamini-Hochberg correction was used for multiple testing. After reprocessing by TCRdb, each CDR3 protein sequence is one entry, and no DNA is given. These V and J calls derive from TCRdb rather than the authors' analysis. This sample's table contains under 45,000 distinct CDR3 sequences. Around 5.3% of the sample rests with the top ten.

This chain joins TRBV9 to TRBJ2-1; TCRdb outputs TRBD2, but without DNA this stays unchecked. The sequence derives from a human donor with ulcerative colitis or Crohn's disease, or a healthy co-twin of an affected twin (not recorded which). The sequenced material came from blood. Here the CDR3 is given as CASSVDGGAGNEQFF.